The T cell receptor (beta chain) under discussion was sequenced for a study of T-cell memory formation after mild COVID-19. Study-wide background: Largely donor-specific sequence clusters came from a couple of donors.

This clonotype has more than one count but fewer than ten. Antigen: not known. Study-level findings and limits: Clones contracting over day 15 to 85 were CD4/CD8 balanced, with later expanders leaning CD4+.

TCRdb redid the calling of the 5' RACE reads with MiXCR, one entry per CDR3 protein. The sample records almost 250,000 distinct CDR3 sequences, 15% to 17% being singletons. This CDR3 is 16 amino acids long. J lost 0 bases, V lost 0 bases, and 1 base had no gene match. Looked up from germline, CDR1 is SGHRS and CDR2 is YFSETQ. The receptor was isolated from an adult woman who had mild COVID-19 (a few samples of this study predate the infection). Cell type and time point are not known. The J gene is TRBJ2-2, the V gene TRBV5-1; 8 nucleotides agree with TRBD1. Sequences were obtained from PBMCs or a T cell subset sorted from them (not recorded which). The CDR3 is CASSLEGQANTGELFF. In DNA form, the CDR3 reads TGCGCCAGCAGCTTGGAGGGACAGGCGAACACCGGGGAGCTGTTTTTT.